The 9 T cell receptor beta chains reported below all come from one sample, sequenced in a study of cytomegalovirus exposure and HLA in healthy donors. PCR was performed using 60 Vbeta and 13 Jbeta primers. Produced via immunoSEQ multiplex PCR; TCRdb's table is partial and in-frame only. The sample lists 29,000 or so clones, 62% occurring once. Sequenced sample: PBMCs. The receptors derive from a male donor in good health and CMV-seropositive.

CDR3 sequence (DNA): TGTGCCAGCAGTCCAACCGACAACCGAATACCCTATGGCTACACCTTC. Translated, it gives CASSPTDNRIPYGYTF. This chain links TRBV28 with TRBJ1-2; D is ambiguous. The V end was cut by 5 bases, the J end by 4 bases, with 20 bases between. Germline CDR1 MDHEN, CDR2 SYDVKM. There are 16 residues in the CDR3.

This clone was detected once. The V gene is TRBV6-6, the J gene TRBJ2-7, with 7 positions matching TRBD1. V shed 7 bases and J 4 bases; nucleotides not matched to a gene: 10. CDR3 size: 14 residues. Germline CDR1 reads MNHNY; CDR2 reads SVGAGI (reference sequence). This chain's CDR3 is CASTPDRNGYEQYF. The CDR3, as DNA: TGTGCCAGCACCCCGGACAGGAATGGGTACGAGCAGTACTTC.

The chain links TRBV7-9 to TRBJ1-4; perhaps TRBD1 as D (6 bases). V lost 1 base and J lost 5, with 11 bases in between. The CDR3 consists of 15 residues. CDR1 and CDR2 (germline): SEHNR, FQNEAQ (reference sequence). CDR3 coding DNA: TGTGCCAGCAGCTTAGGGGGGGGGCCCAATGAAAAACTGTTTTTT. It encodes CASSLGGGPNEKLFF.

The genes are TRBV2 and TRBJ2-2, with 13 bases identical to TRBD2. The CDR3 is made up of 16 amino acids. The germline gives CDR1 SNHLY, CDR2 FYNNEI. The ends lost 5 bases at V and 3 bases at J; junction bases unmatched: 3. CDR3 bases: TGTGCCAGCAGTATGGGACTAGCGGGGTACACCGGGGAGCTGTTTTTT. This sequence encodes CASSMGLAGYTGELFF.

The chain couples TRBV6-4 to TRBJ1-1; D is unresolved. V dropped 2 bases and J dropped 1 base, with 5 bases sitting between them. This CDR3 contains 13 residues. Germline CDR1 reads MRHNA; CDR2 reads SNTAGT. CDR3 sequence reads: CASSDRENTEAFF. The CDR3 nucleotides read TGTGCCAGCAGTGACAGAGAGAACACTGAAGCTTTCTTT.

The CDR3 spells CASSAGSLAEAFF. The DNA for the CDR3 is TGTGCCAGCAGCGCTGGAAGTCTAGCTGAAGCTTTCTTT. The J gene is TRBJ1-1, the V gene TRBV7-9, with D unresolved. In germline, CDR1 is SEHNR, CDR2 FQNEAQ (reference sequence). The ends were cut back, 5 bases at V and 6 bases at J, with 13 bases in the middle. The CDR3 covers 13 residues.

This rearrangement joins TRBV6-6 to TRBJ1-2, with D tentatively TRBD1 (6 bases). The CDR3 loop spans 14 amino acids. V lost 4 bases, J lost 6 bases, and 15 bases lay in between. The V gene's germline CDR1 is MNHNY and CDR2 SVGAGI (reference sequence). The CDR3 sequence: CASSSRDTYHGYTF. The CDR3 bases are TGTGCCAGCAGTTCCCGGGACACTTATCATGGCTACACCTTC.

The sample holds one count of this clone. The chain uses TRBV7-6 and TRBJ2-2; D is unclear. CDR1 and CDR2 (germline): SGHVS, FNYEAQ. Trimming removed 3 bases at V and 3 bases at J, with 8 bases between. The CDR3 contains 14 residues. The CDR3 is CASSFGLHTGELFF. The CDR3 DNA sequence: TGTGCCAGCAGCTTTGGGCTACACACCGGGGAGCTGTTTTTT.

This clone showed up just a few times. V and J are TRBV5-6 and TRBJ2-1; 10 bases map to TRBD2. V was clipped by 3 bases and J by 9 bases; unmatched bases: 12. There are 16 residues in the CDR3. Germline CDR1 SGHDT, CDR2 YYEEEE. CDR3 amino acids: CASSYLSGRPDGEQFF. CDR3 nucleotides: TGTGCCAGCAGCTACCTTAGCGGGAGGCCCGATGGTGAGCAGTTCTTC. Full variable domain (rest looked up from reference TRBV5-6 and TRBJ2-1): DAGVTQSPTHLIKTRGQQVTLRCSPKSGHDTVSWYQQALGQGPQFIFQYYEEEERQRGNFPDRFSGHQFPNYSSELNVNALLLGDSALYLCASSYLSGRPDGEQFFGPGTRLTVL.